Detailed here is one T cell receptor (beta chain). Only in-frame clones appear in the TCRdb table, and some are missing; sequencing was by immunoSEQ multiplex PCR. The sample shows 310,000 or so clones, roughly 87% of them seen only once. The sample is drawn from a study of blood T cell repertoires in COVID-19. Study summary: Specimens from acute and convalescent COVID-19 originated in the United States, Italy and Spain.

This study enrolled people aged about 18 to 100 from approximately 24 US geographic areas. The study assigned cohorts using participant-reported clinical history. Recovered participants had two consecutive negative NP/OP PCR tests, healthcare professional clearance, or symptom resolution. The junction had 11 bases not matched to a gene; V was cut back by 8 bases and J by 5 bases. The CDR3 loop spans 15 amino acids. Germline loops: CDR1 MNHEY, CDR2 SVGAGI. The chain combines TRBV6-5 with TRBJ1-4, with TRBD1 matching over 7 bases. This sequence was found in a woman in her thirties who had recovered from COVID-19. What was sequenced was PBMCs or T cells enriched from blood (not recorded which). CDR3 in DNA: TGTGCCAGCCTTGGACAGGACCGCCTAAATGAAAAACTGTTTTTT. Translation gives CASLGQDRLNEKLFF.